This TCR beta chain was found in a study of radiation and T cells in renal cell carcinoma. The time point: blood 4 weeks post-SBRT, at nephrectomy. Specified treatment: 15 Gy SBRT to primary tumor, nephrectomy 4 weeks later. Blood was sampled at baseline, 2 weeks and 4 weeks after SBRT. General study points: Top tumor clonotypes rose in blood 2 weeks post-radiation, then contracted.

Germline V lookup: CDR1 LGHNA, CDR2 YNFKEQ. This CDR3 comprises 15 residues. V lost 3 bases and J 4 bases, leaving 12 bases between the germline ends. TCRdb keeps only in-frame clones here, not all; method: immunoSEQ multiplex PCR. The sample lists approximately 83,000 clones; around four fifths were seen once. With regard to this clone: What it binds is unknown.

The chain is built from TRBV4-2 and TRBJ2-2; maybe TRBD1 (6 bases). This sample comprised blood, obtained from a patient whose treatment included radiotherapy and nephrectomy. The sequence was collected from a man between 50 and 59 years old with renal cell carcinoma. In DNA, the CDR3 is TGTGCCAGCAGCCACAGGGGCGTCGGCACCGGGGAGCTGTTTTTT. Protein sequence: CASSHRGVGTGELFF.